Each of the 4 T cell receptor beta chains below was sequenced from the same sample in a study of T-cell reconstitution after alpha-beta-depleted transplantation in children (TCRdb year 2016). Explained via the paper, the treatment or condition label denotes: allogeneic hematopoietic cell transplantation with graft depleted of TCRalphabeta T cells and CD19 B cells. Libraries were prepared through PCR. Sequenced on an Illumina HiSeq 2500. TCR libraries were prepared with molecular barcoding, using unique molecular identifiers to normalize TCRbeta repertoire quantification. In-frame beta chains were kept once TCRdb had trimmed the public reads at Q25 with fastp and called clones with MiXCR. Under each unique CDR3 protein, matching rows form one entry showing the most common genes and DNA. Here the sample has about 250,000 distinct CDR3 sequences; more than 20% occur a single time. The ten top clones hold about 5% of the sample.

This material consisted of PBMCs, mostly from graft donor cells, taken 360 days after TCRalphabeta/CD19-depleted stem cell transplant. These receptors were taken from a female patient aged 2-15 years who had a stem cell transplant for congenital amegakaryocytic thrombocytopenia, so the T cells may come from the graft donor.

J is TRBJ1-2 and V is TRBV5-6; D is unclear. Germline lookup yields CDR1 SGHDT and CDR2 YYEEEE. CDR3 length equals 13 residues. Trimming left V 2 bases short and J 4 bases short, with 9 bases between. The CDR3 DNA is TGTGCCAGCAGCTTAGAGCGGGGCTATGGCTACACCTTC. This encodes CASSLERGYGYTF. The full variable domain, completed using reference TRBV5-6 and TRBJ1-2, is DAGVTQSPTHLIKTRGQQVTLRCSPKSGHDTVSWYQQALGQGPQFIFQYYEEEERQRGNFPDRFSGHQFPNYSSELNVNALLLGDSALYLCASSLERGYGYTFGSGTRLTVV.

The CDR3 protein is CATSRGRGYSGNTIYF. The CDR3 nucleotides read TGTGCCACCAGCAGAGGGAGGGGGTACTCTGGAAACACCATATATTTT. This chain uses TRBV15 with TRBJ1-3, with D possibly matching TRBD1 (6 bases). Germline CDR1 LNHNV, CDR2 YYDKDF (reference sequence). V was trimmed by 1 base and J by 0 bases, leaving 10 bases between them. There are 16 residues in the CDR3.

This clonotype has a handful of counts. The chain has TRBV12-3 or TRBV12-4 and TRBJ2-7; TRBD1 aligns across 9 bases. The CDR3 covers 15 residues. The ends lost 6 bases at V and 5 bases at J; junction bases unmatched: 11. CDR3 bases: TGTGCCAGCAGCAAGAGTCCGGGACAGGGCAACGAGCAGTACTTC. Its translation is CASSKSPGQGNEQYF.

This chain uses TRBV25-1 with TRBJ2-2, with no clear D. From germline, CDR1 is MGHDK and CDR2 SYGVNS. V lost 6 bases and J lost 5, with 13 bases in between. CDR3 length: 14 residues. The CDR3, as DNA: TGTGCCAGCAGCCACTTGACCAGGACCGGGGAGCTGTTTTTT. Translated: CASSHLTRTGELFF.